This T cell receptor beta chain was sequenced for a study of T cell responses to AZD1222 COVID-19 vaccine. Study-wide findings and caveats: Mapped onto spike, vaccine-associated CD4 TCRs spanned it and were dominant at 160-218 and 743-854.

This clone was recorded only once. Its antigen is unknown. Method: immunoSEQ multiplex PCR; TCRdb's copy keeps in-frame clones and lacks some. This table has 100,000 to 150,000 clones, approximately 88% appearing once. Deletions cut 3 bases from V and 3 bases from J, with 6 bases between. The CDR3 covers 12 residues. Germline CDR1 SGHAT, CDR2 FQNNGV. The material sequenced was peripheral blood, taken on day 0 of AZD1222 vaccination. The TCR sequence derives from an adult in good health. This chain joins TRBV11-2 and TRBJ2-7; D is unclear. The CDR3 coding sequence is TGTGCCAGCAGCTTTATTAGCTACGAGCAGTACTTC. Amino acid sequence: CASSFISYEQYF.